These T cell receptor beta chains were read from a single sample in a study of post-analysis software for immune sequencing data. MiXCR, applied by TCRdb to the PCR reads, yields one record per CDR3 protein. This table has more than 450,000 distinct CDR3 sequences, 44% appearing once. Input material: blood. Receptor source: a girl between 5 and 17 years old with multiple sclerosis. CDR3s include the opening cysteine and the closing phenylalanine or tryptophan.

v_call cdr3_aa
TRBV7-2 CASSWGINQGYGYTF
TRBV5-1 CASSWGGSGRYNEQFF
TRBV2 CASKLAGVQTDTQYF
TRBV6-5 CASSSTGGANTEAFF
TRBV20-1 CSASWREPAKNIQYF
TRBV4-2 CASSPRTTQHSYEQYF
TRBV7-9 CASSLTGTGVHEQFF
TRBV5-1 CASSLGALAGGVADTQYF
TRBV12-3/TRBV12-4 CASRTRGRQETQYF
TRBV5-1 CASRPLGYTDTQYF
TRBV2 CASRDPYSGVQETQYF
TRBV5-1 CASSLGGGRGLYEQYF
TRBV20-1 CSARDPQGAEAFF
TRBV12-3/TRBV12-4 CASSLEPAEDTQYF
TRBV5-5 CASSTWTVNTEAFF
TRBV3-1 CASSQASLGLAGNNEQFF
TRBV4-1 CASSRPRLAEPYEQYF
TRBV20-1 CSAGKGGSYNEQFF
TRBV5-1 CASSAGTSGGASSYNEQFF
TRBV12-3/TRBV12-4 CTSGDSNYGYTF
TRBV6-5 CASGVQAGRQYF
TRBV6-5 CASSYSGQGTNEQFF
TRBV29-1 CSVGGWPIMEEQYF
TRBV27 CASSLWPRGGGAYEQYF
TRBV6-5 CASSRDRGGVYGEAFF
TRBV2 CATGLGIHEQYF
TRBV9 CASSREGADTGELFF
TRBV21-1 CASSKEETVGTEAFF
TRBV12-3/TRBV12-4 CASSFRLGGGEQFF
TRBV12-3/TRBV12-4 CASSPLLAGGTYEQYF
TRBV20-1 CSARPGVGETQYF
TRBV6-6 CASSPSEDTQYF
TRBV7-6 CACSLVGGADEQYF
TRBV5-1 CASSLVVVADTTDTQYF
TRBV27 CASSSYRGELADTQYF
TRBV20-1 CGAVLSSGGGADTQYF
TRBV12-3/TRBV12-4 CASSIGPGADAQYF
TRBV12-3/TRBV12-4 CASSADSPHLRELFF
TRBV7-9 CASMLGGVNTEAFF
TRBV6-5 CASSYRLGASGSLDEQFF
TRBV12-3/TRBV12-4 CASRTGAKETQYF
TRBV20-1 CSAYSEGRFYGYTF
TRBV3-1 CASSQLTGASYEQYF
TRBV10-3 CASTGTGQTQYF
TRBV4-1 CASSQRVGGARTDTQYF